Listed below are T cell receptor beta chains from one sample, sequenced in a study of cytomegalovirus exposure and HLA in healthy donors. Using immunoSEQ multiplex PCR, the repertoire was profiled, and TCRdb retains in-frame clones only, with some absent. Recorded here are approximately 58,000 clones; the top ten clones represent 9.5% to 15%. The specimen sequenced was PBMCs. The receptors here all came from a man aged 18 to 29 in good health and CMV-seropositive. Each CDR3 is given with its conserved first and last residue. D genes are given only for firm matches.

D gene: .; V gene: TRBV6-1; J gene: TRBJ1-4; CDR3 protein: CASSVGQSQEKLFF; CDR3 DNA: TGTGCCAGCAGTGTAGGACAGAGTCAGGAAAAACTGTTTTTT
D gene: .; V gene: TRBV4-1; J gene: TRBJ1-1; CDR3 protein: CASSQVGQGSEAFF; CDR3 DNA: TGCGCCAGCAGCCAAGTGGGGCAGGGGAGTGAAGCTTTCTTT
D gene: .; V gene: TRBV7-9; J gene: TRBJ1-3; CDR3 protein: CASSLNRVEGNTIYF; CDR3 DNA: TGTGCCAGCAGCTTAAACAGGGTTGAGGGAAACACCATATATTTT
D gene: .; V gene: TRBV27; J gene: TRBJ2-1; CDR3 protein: CASSDLAPTNEQFF; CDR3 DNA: TGTGCCAGCAGCGACCTAGCACCCACCAATGAGCAGTTCTTC
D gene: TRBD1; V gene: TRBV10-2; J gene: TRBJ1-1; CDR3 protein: CASSEPSGQRTAEAFF; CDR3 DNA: TGCGCCAGCAGTGAGCCCTCGGGACAGCGAACGGCTGAAGCTTTCTTT
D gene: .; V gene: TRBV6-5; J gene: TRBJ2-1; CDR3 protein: CASRLSVPYNEQFF; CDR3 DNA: TGTGCCAGCAGGCTCAGTGTACCATACAATGAGCAGTTCTTC
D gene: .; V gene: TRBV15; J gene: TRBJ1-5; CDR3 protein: CATSRDSGDQPQHF; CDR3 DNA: TGTGCCACCAGCAGAGATTCAGGGGATCAGCCCCAGCATTTT
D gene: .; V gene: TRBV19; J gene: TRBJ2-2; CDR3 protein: CASSIGQNTGELFF; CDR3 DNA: TGTGCCAGTAGTATAGGACAGAACACCGGGGAGCTGTTTTTT
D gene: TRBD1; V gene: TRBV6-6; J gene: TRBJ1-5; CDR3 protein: CATPGQGDQPQHF; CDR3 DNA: TGTGCCACCCCAGGACAGGGGGATCAGCCCCAGCATTTT
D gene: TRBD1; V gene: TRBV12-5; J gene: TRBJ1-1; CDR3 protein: CASQTGVGTEAFF; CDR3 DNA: TGTGCTAGTCAGACAGGGGTGGGCACTGAAGCTTTCTTT
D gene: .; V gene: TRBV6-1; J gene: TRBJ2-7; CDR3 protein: CASSESQGAHEQYF; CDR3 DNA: TGTGCCAGCAGTGAAAGTCAGGGCGCCCACGAGCAGTACTTC
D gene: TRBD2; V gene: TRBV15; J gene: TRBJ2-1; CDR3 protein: CATSRDRSGGVYYNEQFF; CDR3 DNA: TGTGCCACCAGCAGAGATCGGAGTGGGGGGGTTTACTACAATGAGCAGTTCTTC
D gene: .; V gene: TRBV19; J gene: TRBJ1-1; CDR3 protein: CASSISAGYTEAFF; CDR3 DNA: TGTGCCAGTAGTATATCAGCAGGGTACACTGAAGCTTTCTTT
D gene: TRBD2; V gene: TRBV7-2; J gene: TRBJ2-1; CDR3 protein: CASSGTGLAYYNEQFF; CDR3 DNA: TGTGCCAGCAGCGGCACGGGACTAGCGTATTACAATGAGCAGTTCTTC
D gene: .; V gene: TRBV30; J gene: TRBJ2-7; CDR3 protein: CALRTLISYEQYF; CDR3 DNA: TGTGCCCTAAGGACTCTTATCTCCTACGAGCAGTACTTC
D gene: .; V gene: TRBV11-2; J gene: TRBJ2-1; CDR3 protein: CASSLDTGINEQFF; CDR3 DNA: TGTGCCAGCAGCTTAGATACGGGAATCAATGAGCAGTTCTTC
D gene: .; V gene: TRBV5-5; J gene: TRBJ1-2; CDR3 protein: CASSPGQNYGYTF; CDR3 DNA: TGTGCCAGCAGCCCGGGACAAAACTATGGCTACACCTTC
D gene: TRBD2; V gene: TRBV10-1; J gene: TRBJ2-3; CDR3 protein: CASSESRETRQYF; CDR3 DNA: TGCGCCAGCAGTGAGTCGCGGGAGACGAGGCAGTATTTT
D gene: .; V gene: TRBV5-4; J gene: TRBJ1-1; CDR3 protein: CASSFGGGYTEAFF; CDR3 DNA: TGTGCCAGCAGCTTTGGGGGGGGCTACACTGAAGCTTTCTTT
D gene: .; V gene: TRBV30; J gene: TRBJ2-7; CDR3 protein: CAWRSRFYEQYF; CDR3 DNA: TGTGCCTGGAGGTCCAGGTTCTACGAGCAGTACTTC
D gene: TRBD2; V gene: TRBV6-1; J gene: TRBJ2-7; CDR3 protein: CASKVAGGPYEQYF; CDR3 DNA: TGTGCCAGCAAAGTAGCGGGAGGCCCCTACGAGCAGTACTTC
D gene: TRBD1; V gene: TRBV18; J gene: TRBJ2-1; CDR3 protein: CASSPIARHRDREVF; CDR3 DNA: TGTGCCAGCTCACCAATCGCCAGGCACCGGGACAGGGAGGTCTTC
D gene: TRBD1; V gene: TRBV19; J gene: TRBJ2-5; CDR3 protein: CASSAPLKTGTQETQYF; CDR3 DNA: TGTGCCAGTAGTGCCCCTCTTAAGACAGGGACACAAGAGACCCAGTACTTC
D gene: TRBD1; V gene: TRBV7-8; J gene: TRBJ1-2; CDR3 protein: CASSPTVGTAYYGYTF; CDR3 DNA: TGTGCCAGCAGCCCAACGGTTGGGACAGCATACTATGGCTACACCTTC
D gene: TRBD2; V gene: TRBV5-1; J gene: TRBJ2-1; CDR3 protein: CASSLVISGTSRDHNEQFF; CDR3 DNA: TGCGCCAGCAGCTTGGTTATTAGCGGGACGTCTCGGGACCACAATGAGCAGTTCTTC
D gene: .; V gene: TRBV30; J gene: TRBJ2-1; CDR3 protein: CAWDGAGGNEQFF; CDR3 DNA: TGTGCCTGGGATGGCGCAGGAGGGAATGAGCAGTTCTTC
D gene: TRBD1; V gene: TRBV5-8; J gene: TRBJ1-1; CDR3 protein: CASSTETGGDTEAFF; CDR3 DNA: TGTGCCAGCAGCACGGAGACAGGGGGAGACACTGAAGCTTTCTTT
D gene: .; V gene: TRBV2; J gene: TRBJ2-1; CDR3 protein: CASQGIGYNEQFF; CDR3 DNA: TGTGCCAGCCAGGGGATAGGGTACAATGAGCAGTTCTTC
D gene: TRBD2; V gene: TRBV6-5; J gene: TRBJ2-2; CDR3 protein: CASMASGTGELFF; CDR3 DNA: TGTGCCAGCATGGCTAGCGGGACCGGGGAGCTGTTTTTT